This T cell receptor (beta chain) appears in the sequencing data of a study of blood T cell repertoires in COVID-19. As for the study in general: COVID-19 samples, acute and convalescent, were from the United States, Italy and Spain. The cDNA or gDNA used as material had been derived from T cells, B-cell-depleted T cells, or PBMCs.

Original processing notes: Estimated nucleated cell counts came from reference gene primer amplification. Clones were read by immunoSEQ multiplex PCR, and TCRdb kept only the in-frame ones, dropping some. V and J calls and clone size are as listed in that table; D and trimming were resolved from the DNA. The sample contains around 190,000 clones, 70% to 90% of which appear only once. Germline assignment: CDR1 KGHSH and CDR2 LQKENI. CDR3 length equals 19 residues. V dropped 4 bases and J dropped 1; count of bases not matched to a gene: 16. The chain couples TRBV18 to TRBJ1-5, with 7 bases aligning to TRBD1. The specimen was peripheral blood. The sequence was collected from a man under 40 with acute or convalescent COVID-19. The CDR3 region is CASSRLQAGRGLSNQPQHF. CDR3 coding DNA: TGTGCCAGCTCACGACTCCAGGCTGGCAGGGGGTTAAGCAATCAGCCCCAGCATTTT.